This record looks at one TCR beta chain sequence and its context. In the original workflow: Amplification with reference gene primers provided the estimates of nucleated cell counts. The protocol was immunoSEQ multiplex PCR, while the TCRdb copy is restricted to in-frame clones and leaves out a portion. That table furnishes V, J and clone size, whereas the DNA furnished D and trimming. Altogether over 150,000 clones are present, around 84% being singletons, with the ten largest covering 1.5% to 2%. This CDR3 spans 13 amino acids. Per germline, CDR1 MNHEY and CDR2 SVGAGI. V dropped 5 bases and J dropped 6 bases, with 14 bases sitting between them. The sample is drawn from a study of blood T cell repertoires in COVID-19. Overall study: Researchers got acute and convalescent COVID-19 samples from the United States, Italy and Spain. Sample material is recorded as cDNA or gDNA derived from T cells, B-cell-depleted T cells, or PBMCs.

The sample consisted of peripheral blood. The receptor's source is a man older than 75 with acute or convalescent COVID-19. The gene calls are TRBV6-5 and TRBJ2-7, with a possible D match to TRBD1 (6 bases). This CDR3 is CASSRNRDREQYF. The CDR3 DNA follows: TGTGCCAGCAGTAGGAACAGGGATCGCGAGCAGTACTTC.